Listed below are T cell receptor beta chains from one sample, sequenced in a study of control samples from healthy donors and cancer patients. The method was immunoSEQ multiplex PCR; TCRdb's version includes in-frame clones alone and lacks a portion of them. This sample has some 150,000 clones, with 93% found just once. The sample comprised blood. These receptors were taken from a woman aged 55-70 years in good health. CDR3s include the opening cysteine and the closing phenylalanine or tryptophan. A D gene is named only where the DNA matches it firmly. Clone size is stated in some rows and not others, as once, few, many or a class when expanded.

j_gene: TRBJ1-1; v_gene: TRBV2; d_gene: -; len: 16; abundance: -; CDR3nt: TGTGCCAGCAGTGAAGCGACCGTGGGGGCGAGGGCTGAAGCTTTCTTT; CDR3aa: CASSEATVGARAEAFF
j_gene: TRBJ2-2; v_gene: TRBV10-3; d_gene: -; len: 16; abundance: -; CDR3nt: TGTGCCATCAGTGTACTTCTCGGGGGGCGGACCGGGGAGCTGTTTTTT; CDR3aa: CAISVLLGGRTGELFF
j_gene: TRBJ1-6; v_gene: TRBV6-6; d_gene: -; len: 15; abundance: -; CDR3nt: TGTGCCAGCACCCCGCGGGGCGAAAATAATTCACCCCTCCACTTT; CDR3aa: CASTPRGENNSPLHF
j_gene: TRBJ1-4; v_gene: TRBV7-2; d_gene: -; len: 15; abundance: once; CDR3nt: TGTGCCAGCAGCTTACTGGGCCAGGGGACTGAAAAACTGTTTTTT; CDR3aa: CASSLLGQGTEKLFF
j_gene: TRBJ1-2; v_gene: TRBV12-3/TRBV12-4; d_gene: TRBD1; len: 13; abundance: -; CDR3nt: TGTGCCAGCCGTCTCTCAGGGGGTAATGGCTACACCTTC; CDR3aa: CASRLSGGNGYTF
j_gene: TRBJ1-2; v_gene: TRBV4-1; d_gene: TRBD1; len: 13; abundance: -; CDR3nt: TGCGCCAGCAGCCCACAACAGGGGGCAGGCTACACCTTC; CDR3aa: CASSPQQGAGYTF
j_gene: TRBJ2-5; v_gene: TRBV7-2; d_gene: TRBD2; len: 17; abundance: -; CDR3nt: TGTGCCAGCAGCTTAGTGTCCGATGCTAGCGGCCTGGAGACCCAGTACTTC; CDR3aa: CASSLVSDASGLETQYF
j_gene: TRBJ1-1; v_gene: TRBV7-3; d_gene: -; len: 13; abundance: once; CDR3nt: TGTGCCAGCAGCTCCGAAGAGGGATCTGAAGCTTTCTTT; CDR3aa: CASSSEEGSEAFF
j_gene: TRBJ1-1; v_gene: TRBV5-5; d_gene: TRBD1; len: 13; abundance: -; CDR3nt: TGTGCCAGCAGCTCCATGGGGACAGGTGAAGCTTTCTTT; CDR3aa: CASSSMGTGEAFF
j_gene: TRBJ1-6; v_gene: TRBV9; d_gene: -; len: 16; abundance: once; CDR3nt: TGTGCCAGCAGCCTCCGTCCGGGGGCGAAGAATTCACCCCTCCACTTT; CDR3aa: CASSLRPGAKNSPLHF
j_gene: TRBJ1-3; v_gene: TRBV7-9; d_gene: -; len: 15; abundance: -; CDR3nt: TGTGCCAGCAGCCCGAGTGAGTTCTCTGGAAACACCATATATTTT; CDR3aa: CASSPSEFSGNTIYF
j_gene: TRBJ1-2; v_gene: TRBV6-5; d_gene: TRBD1; len: 14; abundance: -; CDR3nt: TGTGCCAGCAAACGGGGACAGCATCGGGATGGCTACACCTTC; CDR3aa: CASKRGQHRDGYTF
j_gene: TRBJ2-7; v_gene: TRBV11-2; d_gene: -; len: 14; abundance: -; CDR3nt: TGTGCCAGCAGCTTAGTGGCAGGGGCCTACGAGCAGTACTTC; CDR3aa: CASSLVAGAYEQYF
j_gene: TRBJ2-3; v_gene: TRBV19; d_gene: TRBD2; len: 15; abundance: -; CDR3nt: TGTGCCAGTACCCAGGTAGCGGGGGGTCCTGATACGCAGTATTTT; CDR3aa: CASTQVAGGPDTQYF
j_gene: TRBJ2-5; v_gene: TRBV5-1; d_gene: -; len: 14; abundance: -; CDR3nt: TGCGCCAGCAGCTTGGGTGACTACCAAGAGACCCAGTACTTC; CDR3aa: CASSLGDYQETQYF
j_gene: TRBJ1-2; v_gene: TRBV7-9; d_gene: TRBD1; len: 14; abundance: once; CDR3nt: TGTGCCAGCAGCACGGGACAGTCCTACCGTGGCTACACCTTC; CDR3aa: CASSTGQSYRGYTF
j_gene: TRBJ1-6; v_gene: TRBV2; d_gene: -; len: 15; abundance: -; CDR3nt: TGTGCCAGCACCAGAGACGGTGACTATAATTCACCCCTCCACTTT; CDR3aa: CASTRDGDYNSPLHF
j_gene: TRBJ1-1; v_gene: TRBV7-2; d_gene: -; len: 15; abundance: -; CDR3nt: TGTGCCAGCAGCTTAGGCGACAGGCGTAACACTGAAGCTTTCTTT; CDR3aa: CASSLGDRRNTEAFF
j_gene: TRBJ1-1; v_gene: TRBV12-3/TRBV12-4; d_gene: TRBD1; len: 13; abundance: -; CDR3nt: TGTGCCAGCAGCCGAGGGACAGGGTTGCGGGCTTTCTTT; CDR3aa: CASSRGTGLRAFF
j_gene: TRBJ2-7; v_gene: TRBV9; d_gene: -; len: 14; abundance: -; CDR3nt: TGTGCCAGCAGCGCACTAGGGAGCTCCTACGAGCAGTACTTC; CDR3aa: CASSALGSSYEQYF
j_gene: TRBJ2-1; v_gene: TRBV3-1/TRBV3-2; d_gene: TRBD2; len: 15; abundance: -; CDR3nt: TGTGCCAGCAGCCAAGATAGCGGGGGGTACAATGAGCAGTTCTTC; CDR3aa: CASSQDSGGYNEQFF
j_gene: TRBJ1-6; v_gene: TRBV6-5; d_gene: TRBD1; len: 16; abundance: -; CDR3nt: TGTGCCAGCAGTTGGGACAGGCGCTCCTATAATTCACCCCTCCACTTT; CDR3aa: CASSWDRRSYNSPLHF
j_gene: TRBJ1-1; v_gene: TRBV14; d_gene: -; len: 14; abundance: -; CDR3nt: TGTGCCAGCAGCCAAGATCAGGGAAACACTGAAGCTTTCTTT; CDR3aa: CASSQDQGNTEAFF
j_gene: TRBJ2-7; v_gene: TRBV2; d_gene: TRBD1; len: 14; abundance: -; CDR3nt: TGTGCCAGCAAGACCGGGACAGCCTCCTACGAGCAGTACTTC; CDR3aa: CASKTGTASYEQYF
j_gene: TRBJ2-7; v_gene: TRBV12-3/TRBV12-4; d_gene: TRBD1; len: 13; abundance: -; CDR3nt: TGTGCCAGCAGCACCGGGACAGGTTACGAGCAGTACTTC; CDR3aa: CASSTGTGYEQYF
j_gene: TRBJ1-5; v_gene: TRBV6-2/TRBV6-3; d_gene: -; len: 13; abundance: -; CDR3nt: TGTGCCAGCAGCGACCCAGGGAATCAGCCCCGGCATTTT; CDR3aa: CASSDPGNQPRHF
j_gene: TRBJ2-2; v_gene: TRBV7-3; d_gene: TRBD1; len: 14; abundance: -; CDR3nt: TGTGCCAGCAGCCGGGACAGCTTTTCCGGGGAGCTGTTTTTT; CDR3aa: CASSRDSFSGELFF
j_gene: TRBJ1-1; v_gene: TRBV5-1; d_gene: -; len: 15; abundance: -; CDR3nt: TGCGCCAGCAGCCCGGGGGACACCATGAACACTGAAGCTTTCTTT; CDR3aa: CASSPGDTMNTEAFF
j_gene: TRBJ1-5; v_gene: TRBV21-1; d_gene: -; len: 17; abundance: -; CDR3nt: TGTGCCAGCAGCAAGGGGCTCCCGGGCTGTAGCAATCAGCCCCAGCATTTT; CDR3aa: CASSKGLPGCSNQPQHF
j_gene: TRBJ1-2; v_gene: TRBV6-5; d_gene: TRBD1; len: 15; abundance: -; CDR3nt: TGTGCCAGCAGCTCACTGGGACAGGCGGCAGATGGCTACACCTTC; CDR3aa: CASSSLGQAADGYTF
j_gene: TRBJ2-7; v_gene: TRBV2; d_gene: TRBD2; len: 14; abundance: -; CDR3nt: TGTGCCAGCAGGGAGACTAGCGGAACCTACGAGCAGTACTTC; CDR3aa: CASRETSGTYEQYF
j_gene: TRBJ2-3; v_gene: TRBV7-2; d_gene: -; len: 15; abundance: once; CDR3nt: TGTGCCAGCAGCTTAATGGGGGGACCCACAGATACGCAGTATTTT; CDR3aa: CASSLMGGPTDTQYF
j_gene: TRBJ1-2; v_gene: TRBV7-2; d_gene: -; len: 15; abundance: -; CDR3nt: TGTGCCAGCAGCTTAGTCGATGGGTCCGGATATGGCTACACCTTC; CDR3aa: CASSLVDGSGYGYTF
j_gene: TRBJ1-5; v_gene: TRBV7-2; d_gene: -; len: 12; abundance: -; CDR3nt: TGTGCCAGCAGCCAACTAGGACAGCCCCAGCATTTT; CDR3aa: CASSQLGQPQHF
j_gene: TRBJ2-3; v_gene: TRBV7-2; d_gene: TRBD1; len: 16; abundance: once; CDR3nt: TGTGCCAGCAGCTTAGGGACAGGGGCCGCCACAGATACGCAGTATTTT; CDR3aa: CASSLGTGAATDTQYF
j_gene: TRBJ1-5; v_gene: TRBV19; d_gene: -; len: 14; abundance: -; CDR3nt: TGTGCCAGTAGCCCATTTAATAGCAATCAGCCCCAGCATTTT; CDR3aa: CASSPFNSNQPQHF
j_gene: TRBJ2-1; v_gene: TRBV19; d_gene: TRBD1; len: 13; abundance: few; CDR3nt: TGTGCCAGTAGAGGACAGGGTGAGAATGAGCAGTTCTTC; CDR3aa: CASRGQGENEQFF
j_gene: TRBJ2-5; v_gene: TRBV2; d_gene: -; len: 14; abundance: -; CDR3nt: TGTGCCAGCAGTGAGGGGATAGCTGGTGAGGCCCAGTACTTC; CDR3aa: CASSEGIAGEAQYF
j_gene: TRBJ1-2; v_gene: TRBV5-1; d_gene: TRBD1; len: 15; abundance: -; CDR3nt: TGCGCCAGCAGCTTGGACAGGGGGCAGGTCTATGGCTACACCTTC; CDR3aa: CASSLDRGQVYGYTF
j_gene: TRBJ1-1; v_gene: TRBV9; d_gene: -; len: 15; abundance: -; CDR3nt: TGTGCCAGCAGCGTAGACGGGGAAATGAACACTGAAGCTTTCTTT; CDR3aa: CASSVDGEMNTEAFF
j_gene: TRBJ2-1; v_gene: TRBV11-2; d_gene: TRBD1; len: 15; abundance: -; CDR3nt: TGTGCCAGCAGCGATCCGACAGGGGAATACAATGAGCAGTTCTTC; CDR3aa: CASSDPTGEYNEQFF
j_gene: TRBJ2-2; v_gene: TRBV9; d_gene: TRBD1; len: 16; abundance: -; CDR3nt: TGTGCCAGCAGCGTATGGGGACAGGGTAACACCGGGGAGCTGTTTTTT; CDR3aa: CASSVWGQGNTGELFF
j_gene: TRBJ2-1; v_gene: TRBV11-3; d_gene: -; len: 17; abundance: -; CDR3nt: TGTGCCAGCAGCTTGTTCGCCGGGGCTAGCTCCTACAATGAGCAGTTCTTC; CDR3aa: CASSLFAGASSYNEQFF
j_gene: TRBJ1-1; v_gene: TRBV7-8; d_gene: -; len: 13; abundance: -; CDR3nt: TGTGCCAGCAGGGAGGGGCTGAACACTGAAGCTTTCTTT; CDR3aa: CASREGLNTEAFF
j_gene: TRBJ1-2; v_gene: TRBV2; d_gene: -; len: 16; abundance: -; CDR3nt: TGTGCCAGCAGTGTTCGGGGGCGGGATATTGGCTATGGCTACACCTTC; CDR3aa: CASSVRGRDIGYGYTF
j_gene: TRBJ1-2; v_gene: TRBV11-1; d_gene: TRBD1; len: 13; abundance: -; CDR3nt: TGTGCCAGCAGCCTGGGACAGGGCTATGGCTACACCTTC; CDR3aa: CASSLGQGYGYTF
j_gene: TRBJ2-3; v_gene: TRBV2; d_gene: -; len: 14; abundance: -; CDR3nt: TGTGCCAGATCCTCGACGGGGAACACAGATACGCAGTATTTT; CDR3aa: CARSSTGNTDTQYF
j_gene: TRBJ1-2; v_gene: TRBV24-1; d_gene: -; len: 12; abundance: -; CDR3nt: TGTGCCACCAGTGACCCCCAGCAAGGCTACACCTTC; CDR3aa: CATSDPQQGYTF
j_gene: TRBJ1-5; v_gene: TRBV19; d_gene: -; len: 14; abundance: -; CDR3nt: TGTGCCAGTAACAATGACAGGTACCATCAGCCCCAGCATTTT; CDR3aa: CASNNDRYHQPQHF
j_gene: TRBJ2-7; v_gene: TRBV7-2; d_gene: -; len: 14; abundance: -; CDR3nt: TGTGCCAGCAGCTTAGGGGGTGTGGGGGGCGAGCAGTACTTC; CDR3aa: CASSLGGVGGEQYF
j_gene: TRBJ2-2; v_gene: TRBV29-1; d_gene: TRBD1; len: 16; abundance: -; CDR3nt: TGCAGCGTTGAATACAGGGGAATGATGAACACCGGGGAGCTGTTTTTT; CDR3aa: CSVEYRGMMNTGELFF
j_gene: TRBJ2-7; v_gene: TRBV6-5; d_gene: -; len: 14; abundance: -; CDR3nt: TGTGCCAGCAGGCCCCGGGGGGCGGTCTACGAGCAGTACTTC; CDR3aa: CASRPRGAVYEQYF